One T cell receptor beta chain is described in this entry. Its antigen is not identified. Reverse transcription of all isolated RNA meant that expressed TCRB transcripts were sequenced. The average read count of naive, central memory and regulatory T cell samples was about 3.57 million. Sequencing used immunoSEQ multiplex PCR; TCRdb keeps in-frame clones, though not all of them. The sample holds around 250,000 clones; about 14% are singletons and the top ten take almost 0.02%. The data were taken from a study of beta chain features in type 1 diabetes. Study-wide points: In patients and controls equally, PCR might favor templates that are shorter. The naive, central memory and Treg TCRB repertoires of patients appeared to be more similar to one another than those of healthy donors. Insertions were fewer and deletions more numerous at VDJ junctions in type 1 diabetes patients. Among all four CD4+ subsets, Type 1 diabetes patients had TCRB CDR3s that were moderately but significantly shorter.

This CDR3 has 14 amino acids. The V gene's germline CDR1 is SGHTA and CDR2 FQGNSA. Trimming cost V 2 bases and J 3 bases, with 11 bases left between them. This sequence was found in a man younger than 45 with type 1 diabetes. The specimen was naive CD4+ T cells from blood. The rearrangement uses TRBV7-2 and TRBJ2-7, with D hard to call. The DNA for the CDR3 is TGTGCCAGCAGCTTATCGTCACCGGGCTACGAGCAGTACTTC. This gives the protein CASSLSSPGYEQYF.